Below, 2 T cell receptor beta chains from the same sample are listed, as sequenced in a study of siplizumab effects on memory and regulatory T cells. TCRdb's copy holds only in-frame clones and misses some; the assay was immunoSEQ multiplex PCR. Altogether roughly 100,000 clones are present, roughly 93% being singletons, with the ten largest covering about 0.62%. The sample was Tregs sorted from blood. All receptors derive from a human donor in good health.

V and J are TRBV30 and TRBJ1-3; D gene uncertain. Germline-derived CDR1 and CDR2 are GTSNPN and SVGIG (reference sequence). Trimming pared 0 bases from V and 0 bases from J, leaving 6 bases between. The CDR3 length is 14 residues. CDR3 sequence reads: CAWSVRSSGNTIYF. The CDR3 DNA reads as TGTGCCTGGAGTGTAAGGAGCTCTGGAAACACCATATATTTT.

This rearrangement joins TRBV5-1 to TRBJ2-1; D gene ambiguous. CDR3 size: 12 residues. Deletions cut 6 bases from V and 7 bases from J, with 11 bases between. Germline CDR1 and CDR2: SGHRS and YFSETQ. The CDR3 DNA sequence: TGCGCCAGCACTTCATCTAGAAATGAGCAGTTCTTC. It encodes CASTSSRNEQFF.